This is a list of T cell receptor beta chains from one sample in a study of blood T cells in healthy people across ages. TCRdb re-called the 5' RACE reads through MiXCR, storing one row per CDR3 protein. The sample shows some 1.5 million distinct CDR3 sequences, roughly 43% of them seen only once. The sequenced material came from blood. The receptors were gathered from a woman aged 18-35 years in good health. The conserved cysteine and the conserved F or W are not part of the CDR3 here. Each record gives: V gene, clone size, J gene, CDR3 protein. Only some rows state a clone size, as once, few, many or a class for expanded clones.

TRBV10-2	few	TRBJ1-2	ASSEEQGVGYT
TRBV12-3/TRBV12-4	NA	TRBJ1-4	ASSFPGDEKLF
TRBV7-2	NA	TRBJ2-3	ASSYGSSTDTQY
TRBV2	NA	TRBJ1-2	ASLRTDLPYGYT
TRBV7-3	NA	TRBJ2-3	ASSFTGKSTDTQY
TRBV6-2/TRBV6-3	NA	TRBJ2-7	ASSYSIGSGGIYEQY
TRBV7-9	NA	TRBJ1-5	ASSKQLEPQH
TRBV9	NA	TRBJ1-1	ASSVAGQANTEAF
TRBV12-3/TRBV12-4	few	TRBJ2-7	ASSLLGGVSYEQY
TRBV5-4	NA	TRBJ2-1	ASMGYGSNEQF
TRBV12-3/TRBV12-4	few	TRBJ2-7	ASSLEGTYNEQY